These T cell receptor beta chains were read from a single sample in a study of OX40 agonist ivuxolimab in advanced cancers. Produced via immunoSEQ multiplex PCR; TCRdb's table is partial and in-frame only. The table has under 90,000 clones, roughly 91% seen once. Specimen: CD4+ or CD8+ T cells sorted from blood, collected in a trial of the OX40 agonist ivuxolimab. These receptors all come from an adult with an advanced solid tumor such as melanoma, head and neck, liver or kidney cancer. Each CDR3 is given with its conserved first and last residue. The D gene is left open where the match is weak. Clone size, where shown, is once, few, many, or a class for clones that have expanded.

.	TRBV11-3	.	TRBJ1-2	CASSYSSGSANYGYTF	TGTGCCAGCAGCTACTCCTCCGGGTCCGCTAACTATGGCTACACCTTC
once	TRBV11-3	.	TRBJ2-1	CASSFAPYNEQFF	TGTGCCAGCAGCTTCGCTCCGTACAATGAGCAGTTCTTC
.	TRBV27	.	TRBJ2-5	CASSFPGETQYF	TGTGCCAGCAGTTTCCCCGGGGAGACCCAGTACTTC
.	TRBV7-9	TRBD1	TRBJ1-1	CASSLGRGPGTEAFF	TGTGCCAGCAGCTTAGGGAGGGGGCCGGGGACTGAAGCTTTCTTT
.	TRBV11-2	TRBD1	TRBJ2-7	CASSFTGTGEQYF	TGTGCCAGCAGCTTTACCGGGACAGGTGAGCAGTACTTC
.	TRBV18	.	TRBJ1-1	CASSLRTANTEAFF	TGTGCCAGCTCACTACGGACAGCGAACACTGAAGCTTTCTTT
.	TRBV30	TRBD2	TRBJ2-1	CAWRFIRTSGTYNEQFF	TGTGCCTGGAGATTCATCCGGACTAGCGGTACCTACAATGAGCAGTTCTTC
.	TRBV10-3	.	TRBJ1-2	CAISEGRVLGGYTF	TGTGCCATCAGTGAGGGCAGGGTTTTGGGTGGCTACACCTTC
.	TRBV30	TRBD1	TRBJ2-5	CAWSGPGTGKGETQYF	TGTGCCTGGAGTGGCCCCGGGACAGGTAAAGGGGAGACCCAGTACTTC
.	TRBV6-1	.	TRBJ2-7	CASSAPGQGFNEQYF	TGTGCCAGCAGTGCGCCCGGGCAGGGGTTTAACGAGCAGTACTTC
.	TRBV28	.	TRBJ1-1	CASNLWGTTEAFF	TGTGCCAGCAATTTGTGGGGGACCACTGAAGCTTTCTTT
.	TRBV9	TRBD2	TRBJ2-6	CASSRSWGGNVLTF	TGTGCCAGCAGCCGTAGTTGGGGGGGCAACGTCCTGACTTTC
.	TRBV28	TRBD1	TRBJ1-2	CASTLRGLPANYGYTF	TGTGCCAGCACCCTTAGGGGGCTCCCGGCTAACTATGGCTACACCTTC
.	TRBV19	.	TRBJ1-1	CASSIGHPNTEAFF	TGTGCCAGTAGTATAGGACACCCGAACACTGAAGCTTTCTTT
.	TRBV14	.	TRBJ1-2	CASRANTGDYGYTF	TGTGCCAGCAGGGCTAACACTGGGGACTATGGCTACACCTTC
once	TRBV5-1	.	TRBJ2-3	CASSLGAGQMVADTQYF	TGCGCCAGCAGCTTGGGAGCAGGTCAAATGGTGGCAGATACGCAGTATTTT
.	TRBV14	TRBD2	TRBJ2-3	CASSQLLAGAADTQYF	TGTGCCAGCAGCCAGTTACTAGCGGGAGCCGCGGATACGCAGTATTTT
.	TRBV15	TRBD1	TRBJ1-2	CATSRDGGQGFNYGYTF	TGTGCCACCAGCAGAGATGGGGGACAGGGATTTAACTATGGCTACACCTTC
.	TRBV6-6	TRBD2	TRBJ2-7	CASSRLAAYYEQYF	TGTGCCAGCAGTCGACTAGCGGCGTACTACGAGCAGTACTTC
medium-sized	TRBV6-5	.	TRBJ1-1	CASSGPAGTEAFF	TGTGCCAGCAGTGGCCCGGCGGGCACTGAAGCTTTCTTT
.	TRBV9	TRBD1	TRBJ1-1	CASSPRGQTTEAFF	TGTGCCAGCAGCCCCAGGGGGCAGACCACTGAAGCTTTCTTT
.	TRBV6-1	.	TRBJ1-1	CAGPTVMNTEAFF	TGTGCCGGCCCGACAGTCATGAACACTGAAGCTTTCTTT
.	TRBV4-1	.	TRBJ1-6	CASSQASGSPLHF	TGCGCCAGCAGCCAAGCTAGCGGTTCACCCCTCCACTTT
.	TRBV6-1	.	TRBJ2-3	CASSDYKDTQYF	TGTGCCAGCAGTGATTATAAAGATACGCAGTATTTT
.	TRBV29-1	.	TRBJ1-1	CAIPQGRTEAFF	TGCGCTATCCCCCAGGGGAGAACTGAAGCTTTCTTT
.	TRBV6-5	.	TRBJ1-4	CASGRANEKLFF	TGTGCCAGCGGGCGGGCAAATGAAAAACTGTTTTTT
.	TRBV7-9	.	TRBJ2-7	CASSLAGLEQYF	TGTGCCAGCAGCTTAGCTGGGCTAGAGCAGTACTTC
.	TRBV7-9	.	TRBJ1-6	CASSLGGGGRNSPLHF	TGTGCCAGCAGCCTTGGCGGGGGCGGTCGGAATTCACCCCTCCACTTT
once	TRBV30	.	TRBJ2-5	CAWTLGGGETQYF	TGTGCCTGGACCCTGGGAGGGGGAGAGACCCAGTACTTC
.	TRBV4-2	TRBD1	TRBJ2-7	CASSQGQGGEQYF	TGTGCCAGCAGCCAAGGACAGGGGGGCGAGCAGTACTTC
.	TRBV5-1	.	TRBJ1-1	CASSSLGANTEAFF	TGCGCCAGCAGCTCCCTCGGTGCGAACACTGAAGCTTTCTTT
.	TRBV5-1	.	TRBJ2-7	CASSLQPDLGEQYF	TGCGCCAGCAGCTTGCAACCCGACTTGGGGGAGCAGTACTTC
.	TRBV25-1	.	TRBJ1-1	CASSKAGYTEAFF	TGTGCCAGCAGTAAGGCAGGGTACACTGAAGCTTTCTTT
.	TRBV5-1	.	TRBJ2-2	CASSLLQGPGELFF	TGCGCCAGCAGCCTTCTCCAGGGGCCCGGGGAGCTGTTTTTT
.	TRBV29-1	.	TRBJ1-4	CSVEGPMGGEKLFF	TGCAGCGTTGAAGGACCGATGGGTGGTGAAAAACTGTTTTTT
.	TRBV4-1	TRBD2	TRBJ2-1	CASSRIAGSNEQFF	TGCGCCAGCAGCAGGATAGCGGGATCCAATGAGCAGTTCTTC
few	TRBV6-6	.	TRBJ1-1	CASSYSNADTEAFF	TGTGCCAGCAGTTACTCGAATGCCGACACTGAAGCTTTCTTT
.	TRBV2	.	TRBJ2-1	CASSEFGTYNEQFF	TGTGCCAGCAGTGAGTTCGGCACCTACAATGAGCAGTTCTTC
.	TRBV7-2	.	TRBJ1-1	CATRWTLNTEAFF	TGTGCCACCCGTTGGACCCTGAACACTGAAGCTTTCTTT
.	TRBV18	.	TRBJ1-2	CASSPVKNSDSQSYRYTF	TGTGCCAGCTCACCAGTAAAGAATTCCGATTCCCAAAGCTATCGCTACACCTTC
.	TRBV5-6	.	TRBJ2-3	CASSLRGTDTQYF	TGTGCCAGCAGCCTTCGGGGAACAGATACGCAGTATTTT
.	TRBV5-4	.	TRBJ1-1	CASSLAFQNTEAFF	TGTGCCAGCAGCTTGGCATTCCAGAACACTGAAGCTTTCTTT
.	TRBV7-9	.	TRBJ1-6	CASSLEVTHSPLHF	TGTGCCAGCAGCTTGGAGGTGACCCATTCACCCCTCCACTTT
.	TRBV9	.	TRBJ2-7	CASSVGPGSYEQYF	TGTGCCAGCAGCGTAGGACCTGGGTCCTACGAGCAGTACTTC
.	TRBV9	TRBD1	TRBJ1-1	CASSVQDRANTEAFF	TGTGCCAGCAGCGTGCAGGACAGGGCGAACACTGAAGCTTTCTTT
.	TRBV4-2	TRBD1	TRBJ1-6	CASSQEGTVDSNSPLHF	TGTGCCAGCAGCCAAGAGGGGACAGTCGATTCCAATTCACCCCTCCACTTT
.	TRBV2	.	TRBJ1-1	CASSEVGGVTEAFF	TGTGCCAGCAGTGAAGTAGGGGGGGTCACTGAAGCTTTCTTT
.	TRBV6-5	.	TRBJ1-5	CASSYRPFGNNQPQHF	TGTGCCAGCAGTTACCGGCCATTTGGGAACAATCAGCCCCAGCATTTT
.	TRBV19	.	TRBJ2-7	CASSIGAQNSYEQYF	TGTGCCAGTAGTATTGGGGCCCAGAACTCCTACGAGCAGTACTTC
.	TRBV5-1	.	TRBJ1-5	CASSLRGSEPQHF	TGCGCCAGCAGCTTACGGGGTTCGGAGCCCCAGCATTTT
.	TRBV2	TRBD1	TRBJ2-7	CASSGQGPYEQYF	TGTGCCAGCAGTGGACAGGGGCCCTACGAGCAGTACTTC
.	TRBV4-1	.	TRBJ2-3	CASSQDGGVHTDTQYF	TGCGCCAGCAGCCAAGATGGCGGGGTCCACACAGATACGCAGTATTTT
.	TRBV4-1	.	TRBJ2-7	CASSQDGVGEQYF	TGCGCCAGCAGCCAAGATGGTGTAGGGGAGCAGTACTTC
.	TRBV7-8	.	TRBJ1-1	CASSRQGNTEAFF	TGTGCCAGCAGCCGCCAGGGGAACACTGAAGCTTTCTTT
.	TRBV15	.	TRBJ1-1	CATYAGLQNTEAFF	TGTGCCACCTACGCGGGACTCCAGAACACTGAAGCTTTCTTT